This T cell receptor beta chain is drawn from a study of CD4+ T cells in melanoma. Study-wide results and caveats: CD8+ T cell, macrophage and B cell function reportedly correlated with neoantigen-specific CD4+ T cells. Diverse differentiation states were reported for melanoma neoantigen-specific CD4+ T cells.

Measured with immunoSEQ multiplex PCR; TCRdb has only the in-frame clones, and not every one. The sample records about 140,000 clones, over 90% being singletons. As concerns this clone: Its specificity is unknown.

CDR1 LNHDA and CDR2 SQIVND come from the germline V gene (reference sequence). V was pared by 7 bases and J by 4 bases, with 10 bases between. This CDR3 has 12 residues. The chain carries TRBV19 and TRBJ1-2; weak D call: TRBD1 (5 bases). This receptor was taken from a human donor with melanoma. CDR3 loop: CASTGSGYGYTF. The CDR3 DNA reads as TGTGCCAGTACAGGGTCCGGCTATGGCTACACCTTC.